This TCR beta chain was observed in a study of beta chain features in type 1 diabetes. Study at large: The study found patients and healthy donors alike in age, gender and cell yields. Points from the study as a whole: Across all four CD4+ subsets, people with type 1 diabetes showed modestly shorter TCRB CDR3s. VDJ junctions from patients with type 1 diabetes contained fewer insertions and more deletions. Any role of HLA type in TCRB rearrangement remained unresolved here.

Every sorted population was more than 95% pure. Points on this clone: Its specificity is unknown.

The investigators reverse transcribed all of the isolated RNA, so they sequenced expressed TCRB transcripts. Sequencing used immunoSEQ multiplex PCR; TCRdb keeps in-frame clones, though not all of them. This repertoire shows about 230,000 clones, 16% found once; its top ten account for 0.08% to 0.095%. In germline, CDR1 is SGHNT, CDR2 YYREEE (reference sequence). After removal of 2 bases from V and 3 bases from J, the junction contained 2 bases not matched to a gene. The CDR3 runs 13 residues. The sequence derives from a man under 40 with type 1 diabetes. Sequencing was carried out using naive CD4+ T cells from blood. This sequence joins TRBV5-4 and TRBJ2-7, with 7 bases identical to TRBD2. For the CDR3, the DNA is TGTGCCAGCAGCTTAGCGGGATACTACGAGCAGTACTTC. Its protein is CASSLAGYYEQYF.